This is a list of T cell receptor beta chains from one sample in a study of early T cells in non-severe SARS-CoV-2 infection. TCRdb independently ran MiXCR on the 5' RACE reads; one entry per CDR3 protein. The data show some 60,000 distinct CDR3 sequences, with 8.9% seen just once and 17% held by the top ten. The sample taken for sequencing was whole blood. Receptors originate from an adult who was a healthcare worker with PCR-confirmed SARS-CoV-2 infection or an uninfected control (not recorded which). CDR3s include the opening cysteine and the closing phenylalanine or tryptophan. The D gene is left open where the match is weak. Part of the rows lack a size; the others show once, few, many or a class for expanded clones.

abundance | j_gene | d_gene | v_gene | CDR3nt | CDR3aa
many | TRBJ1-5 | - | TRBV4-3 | TGCGCCAGCAGCCTGACTGAGGGGGGTACTAGCAATCAGCCCCAGCATTTT | CASSLTEGGTSNQPQHF
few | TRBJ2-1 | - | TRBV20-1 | TGCAGTGCTAGTCCCCCGGGAAATGAGCAGTTCTTC | CSASPPGNEQFF
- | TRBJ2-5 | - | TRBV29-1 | TGCAGCGTTGGATACTCATGGGGAGAGACCCAGTACTTC | CSVGYSWGETQYF
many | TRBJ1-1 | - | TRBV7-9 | TGTGCCAGCAACCTAGGTCGGGAGGGTGAAGCTTTCTTT | CASNLGREGEAFF
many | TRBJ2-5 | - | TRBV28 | TGTGCCAGCAGTTTATTCGGGGAGACCCAGTACTTC | CASSLFGETQYF
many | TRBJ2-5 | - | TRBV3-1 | TGTGCCAGCAGCCAAAGGACAGCTCAAGAGACCCAGTACTTC | CASSQRTAQETQYF
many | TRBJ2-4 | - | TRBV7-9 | TGTGCCAGCAGCTTAGAGGGCAGTCTAGACATTCAGTACTTC | CASSLEGSLDIQYF
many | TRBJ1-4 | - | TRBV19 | TGTGCCAGTAGTGCGTATAATGAAAAACTGTTTTTT | CASSAYNEKLFF
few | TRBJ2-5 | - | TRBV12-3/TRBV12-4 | TGTGCCAGCAGGAATGGCATGGCCCAAGAGACCCAGTACTTC | CASRNGMAQETQYF
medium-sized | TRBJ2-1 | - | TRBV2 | TGTGCCAGCATTCGTCTGGATGGTATTAGGGAATACAATGAGCAGTTCTTC | CASIRLDGIREYNEQFF
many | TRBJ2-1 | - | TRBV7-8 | TGTGCCAGCAGCTTAGGCGCCAGAAGCTCCTACAATGAGCAGTTCTTC | CASSLGARSSYNEQFF
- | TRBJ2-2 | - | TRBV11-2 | TGTGCCAGCAGTCCTCCGGGACTTTCTGTCACCGGGGAGCTGTTTTTT | CASSPPGLSVTGELFF
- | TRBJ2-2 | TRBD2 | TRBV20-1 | TGCAGTGCTACCGGGACTAGCGGGAGTCCCGGGGAGCTGTTTTTT | CSATGTSGSPGELFF
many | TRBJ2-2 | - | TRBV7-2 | TGTGCCAGCAGCCTAAGACAGGTTGGGACCGGGGAGCTGTTTTTT | CASSLRQVGTGELFF
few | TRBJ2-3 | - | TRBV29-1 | TGCAGCGTTGAGCAGGGGATGTCCACAGATACGCAGTATTTT | CSVEQGMSTDTQYF
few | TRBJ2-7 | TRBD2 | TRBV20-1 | TGCAGTGCTAAGATGCGGGAGGGAAGCTCCTACGAGCAGTACTTC | CSAKMREGSSYEQYF
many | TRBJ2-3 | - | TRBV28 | TGTGCCAGCGTGTCGGGGGACCTAGATACGCAGTATTTT | CASVSGDLDTQYF
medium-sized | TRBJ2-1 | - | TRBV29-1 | TGCAGCGCGTCTACCTCTTCTCGGCATGAGCAGTTCTTC | CSASTSSRHEQFF
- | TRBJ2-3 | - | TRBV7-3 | TGTGCCAGCAGCTTAGGGGGCCCGGCGGATACGCAGTATTTT | CASSLGGPADTQYF
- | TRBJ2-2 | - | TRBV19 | TGTGCCAGTAGTAGGAGACAGCCCGGGGAGCTGTTTTTT | CASSRRQPGELFF
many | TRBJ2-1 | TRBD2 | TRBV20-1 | TGCAGTGCTAGTCCCAGCGGGAAATACAATGAGCAGTTCTTC | CSASPSGKYNEQFF
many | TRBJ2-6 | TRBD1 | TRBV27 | TGTGCCAGCAGTTTTGCCAGGGGGTCTGGGGCCAACGTCCTGACTTTC | CASSFARGSGANVLTF
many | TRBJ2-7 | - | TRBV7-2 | TGTGCCAGCAGCTACGGTGACGAGCACTACGAGCAGTACTTC | CASSYGDEHYEQYF
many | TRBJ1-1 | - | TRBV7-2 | TGTGCCAGCAGCTTAGGACAGCACACTGAAGCTTTCTTT | CASSLGQHTEAFF
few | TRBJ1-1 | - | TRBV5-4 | TGTGCCAGCATCCTACAGGGATTCGGAACTGAAGCTTTCTTT | CASILQGFGTEAFF
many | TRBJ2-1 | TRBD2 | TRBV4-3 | TGCGCCAGCAGCCAAGATTGGCGGGAGGTTGGCAATGAGCAGTTCTTC | CASSQDWREVGNEQFF
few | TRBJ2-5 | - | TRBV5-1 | TGCGCCAGCAGCTACAGGGTTCCGAAAGAGACCCAGTACTTC | CASSYRVPKETQYF
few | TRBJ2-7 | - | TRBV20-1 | TGCAGTGCTAGAGCTTTGGCACTAGCTCCCTACGAGCAGTACTTC | CSARALALAPYEQYF
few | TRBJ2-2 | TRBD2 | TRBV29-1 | TGCAGCGGTAGCGGGAGGTCGAACGCCGGGGAGCTGTTTTTT | CSGSGRSNAGELFF
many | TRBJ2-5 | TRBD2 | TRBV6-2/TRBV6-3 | TGTGCCAGCAGTGGCGGGAGGGCCCAAGAGACCCAGTACTTC | CASSGGRAQETQYF
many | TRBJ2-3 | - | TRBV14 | TGTGCCAGCAGCCAGCTTTCTCGGGGACCCCCCCCAGATACGCAGTATTTT | CASSQLSRGPPPDTQYF
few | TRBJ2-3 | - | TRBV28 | TGTGCCAGCAGTTTCCCCCCCAACAAGGATACGCAGTATTTT | CASSFPPNKDTQYF
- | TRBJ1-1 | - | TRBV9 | TGTGCCAGCAGCGTAGCGCAGGCGAACACTGAAGCTTTCTTT | CASSVAQANTEAFF
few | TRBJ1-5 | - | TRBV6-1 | TGTGCCAGCAGTGAAGGGGTAGGAGGTCAGCCCCAGCATTTT | CASSEGVGGQPQHF
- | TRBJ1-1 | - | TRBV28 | TGTGCCAGCAGGGAGGTAGGGCGTTATGAAGCTTTCTTT | CASREVGRYEAFF
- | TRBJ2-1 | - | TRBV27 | TGTGCCAGCAGTTTATTAGGGGTCTCCTACAATGAGCAGTTCTTC | CASSLLGVSYNEQFF
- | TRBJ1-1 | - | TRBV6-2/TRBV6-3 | TGTGCCAGCAGTTACCTCTACCGGGGATCGAGGACTGAAGCTTTCTTT | CASSYLYRGSRTEAFF
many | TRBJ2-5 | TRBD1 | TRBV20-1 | TGCAGTGCTGCCCGGAGGGGACAGGTGGGGCGAGAGACCCAGTACTTC | CSAARRGQVGRETQYF
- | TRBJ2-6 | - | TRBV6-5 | TGTGCCAGCAGTCCCAATCGAGGGAGCGCTGGGGCCAACGTCCTGACTTTC | CASSPNRGSAGANVLTF
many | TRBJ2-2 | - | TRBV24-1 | TGTGCCACCAGTGATTTTCGGTCAACCGGGGAGCTGTTTTTT | CATSDFRSTGELFF
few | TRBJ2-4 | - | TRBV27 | TGTGCCAGCAGTTTGAGAGGTGGCCTAGCCAAAAACATTCAGTACTTC | CASSLRGGLAKNIQYF
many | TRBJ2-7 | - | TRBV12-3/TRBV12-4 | TGTGCCAGCAGTTTAACCAGGGATCTTGAGCAGTACTTC | CASSLTRDLEQYF
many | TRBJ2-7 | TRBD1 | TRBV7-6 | TGTGCCAGCAGCTTACGTACAGGGGAATCCTACGAGCAGTACTTC | CASSLRTGESYEQYF